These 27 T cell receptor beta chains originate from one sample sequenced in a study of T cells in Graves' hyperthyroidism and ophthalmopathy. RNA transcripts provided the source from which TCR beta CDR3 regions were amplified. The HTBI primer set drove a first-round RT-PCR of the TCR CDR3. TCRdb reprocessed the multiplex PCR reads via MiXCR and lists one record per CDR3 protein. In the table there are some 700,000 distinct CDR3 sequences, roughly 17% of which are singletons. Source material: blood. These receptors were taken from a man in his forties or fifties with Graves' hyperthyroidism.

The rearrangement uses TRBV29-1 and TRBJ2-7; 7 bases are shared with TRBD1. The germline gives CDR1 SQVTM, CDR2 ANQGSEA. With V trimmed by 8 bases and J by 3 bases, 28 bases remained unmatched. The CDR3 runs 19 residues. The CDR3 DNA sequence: TGCAGCTTTTGGCCGGCAGGGGGACAAGACTATTCCCCGGGCTACGAGCAGTACTTC. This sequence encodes CSFWPAGGQDYSPGYEQYF.

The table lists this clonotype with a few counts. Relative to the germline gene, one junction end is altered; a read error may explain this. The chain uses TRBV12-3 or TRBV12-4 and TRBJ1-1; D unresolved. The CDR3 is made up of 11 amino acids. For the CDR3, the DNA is TGTGCCGGCAGTGAGAACACTGAAGCTTTCTTT. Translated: CAGSENTEAFF.

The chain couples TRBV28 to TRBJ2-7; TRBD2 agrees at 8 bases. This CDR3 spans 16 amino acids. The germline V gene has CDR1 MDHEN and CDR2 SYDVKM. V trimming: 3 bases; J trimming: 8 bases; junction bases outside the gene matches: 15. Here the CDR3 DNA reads TGTGCCAGCAGTTTTAACCCAGGGAGCGGGAGAGAAAAGCAGTACTTC. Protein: CASSFNPGSGREKQYF.

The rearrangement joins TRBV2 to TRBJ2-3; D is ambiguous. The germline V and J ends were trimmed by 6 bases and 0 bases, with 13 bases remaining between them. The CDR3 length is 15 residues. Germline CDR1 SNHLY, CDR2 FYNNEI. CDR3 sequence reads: CASSPYPLSTDTQYF. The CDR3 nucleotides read TGTGCCAGCAGCCCCTACCCCTTGAGCACAGATACGCAGTATTTT.

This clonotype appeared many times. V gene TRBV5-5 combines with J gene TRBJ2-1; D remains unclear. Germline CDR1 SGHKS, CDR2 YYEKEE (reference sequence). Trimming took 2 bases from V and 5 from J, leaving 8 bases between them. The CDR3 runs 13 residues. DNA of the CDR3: TGTGCCAGCAGCTTTACCCCGGACAATGAGCAGTTCTTC. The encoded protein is CASSFTPDNEQFF. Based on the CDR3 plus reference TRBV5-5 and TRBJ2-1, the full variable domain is DAGVTQSPTHLIKTRGQQVTLRCSPISGHKSVSWYQQVLGQGPQFIFQYYEKEERGRGNFPDRFSARQFPNYSSELNVNALLLGDSALYLCASSFTPDNEQFFGPGTRLTVL.

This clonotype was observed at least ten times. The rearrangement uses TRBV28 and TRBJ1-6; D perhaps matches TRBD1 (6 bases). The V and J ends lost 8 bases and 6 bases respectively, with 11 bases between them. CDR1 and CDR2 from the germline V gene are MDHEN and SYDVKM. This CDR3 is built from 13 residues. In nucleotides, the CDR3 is TGTGCCAGCCGGACAGATGGTAATTCACCCCTCCACTTT. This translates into CASRTDGNSPLHF.

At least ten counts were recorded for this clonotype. The CDR3 loop is CASKDTSKAEAFF. CDR3 DNA sequence: TGTGCCAGCAAGGATACCTCCAAGGCTGAAGCTTTCTTT. The V gene is TRBV12-3 or TRBV12-4, the J gene TRBJ1-1, with D unclear. Between the trimmed V and J ends, which lost 7 bases and 6 bases, there was a span of 15 bases. The CDR3 is made up of 13 amino acids.

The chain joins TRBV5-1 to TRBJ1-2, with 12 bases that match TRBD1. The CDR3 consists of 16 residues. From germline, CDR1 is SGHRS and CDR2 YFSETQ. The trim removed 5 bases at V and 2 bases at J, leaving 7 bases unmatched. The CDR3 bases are TGCGCCAGCAGACGGGGACAGGGGGCGCTGAACTATGGCTACACCTTC. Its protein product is CASRRGQGALNYGYTF.

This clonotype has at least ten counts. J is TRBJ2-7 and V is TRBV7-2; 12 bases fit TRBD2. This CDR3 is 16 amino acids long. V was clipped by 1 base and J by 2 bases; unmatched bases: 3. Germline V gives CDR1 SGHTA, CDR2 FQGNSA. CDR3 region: CASSLGGLAGPYEQYF. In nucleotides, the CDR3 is TGTGCCAGCAGCTTAGGCGGACTAGCGGGGCCCTACGAGCAGTACTTC. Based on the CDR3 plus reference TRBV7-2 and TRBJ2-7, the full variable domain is GAGVSQSPSNKVTEKGKDVELRCDPISGHTALYWYRQSLGQGLEFLIYFQGNSAPDKSGLPSDRFSAERTGGSVSTLTIQRTQQEDSAVYLCASSLGGLAGPYEQYFGPGTRLTVT.

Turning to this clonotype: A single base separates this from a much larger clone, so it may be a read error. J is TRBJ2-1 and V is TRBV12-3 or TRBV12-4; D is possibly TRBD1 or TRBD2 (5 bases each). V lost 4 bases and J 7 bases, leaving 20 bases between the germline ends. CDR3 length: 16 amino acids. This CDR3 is CASSSFGASLGNEQFF. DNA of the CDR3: TGTGCCAGCAGTTCATTCGGGGCTAGCCTGGGGAATGAGCAGTTCTTC.

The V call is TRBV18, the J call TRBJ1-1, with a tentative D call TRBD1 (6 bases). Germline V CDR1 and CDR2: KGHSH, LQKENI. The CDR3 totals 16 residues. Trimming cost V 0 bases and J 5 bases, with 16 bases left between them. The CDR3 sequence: CASSPPGRGSGTEAFF. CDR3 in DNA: TGTGCCAGCTCACCACCCGGCAGGGGTAGCGGGACTGAAGCTTTCTTT.

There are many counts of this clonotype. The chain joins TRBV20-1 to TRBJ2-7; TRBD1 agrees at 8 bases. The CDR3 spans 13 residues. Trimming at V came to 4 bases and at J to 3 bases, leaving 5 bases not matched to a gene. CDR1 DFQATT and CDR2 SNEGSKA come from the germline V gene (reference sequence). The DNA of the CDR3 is TGCAGTGCTAAAGACAGGGGAATCTACGAGCAGTACTTC. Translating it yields CSAKDRGIYEQYF.

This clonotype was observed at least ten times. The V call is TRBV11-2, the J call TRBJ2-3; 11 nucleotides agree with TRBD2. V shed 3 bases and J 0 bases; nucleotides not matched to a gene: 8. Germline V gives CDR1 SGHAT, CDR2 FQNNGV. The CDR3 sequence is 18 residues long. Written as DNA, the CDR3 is TGTGCCAGCAGCTTGGAATTAGCGGGAGGGCCCAGCACAGATACGCAGTATTTT. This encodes CASSLELAGGPSTDTQYF.

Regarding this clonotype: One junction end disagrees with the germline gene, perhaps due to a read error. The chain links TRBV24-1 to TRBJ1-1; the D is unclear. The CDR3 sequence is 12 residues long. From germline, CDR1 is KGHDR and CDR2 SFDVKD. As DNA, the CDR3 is TGTGCCACCGGTGACTGGAACACTGAAGCTTTCTTT. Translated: CATGDWNTEAFF.

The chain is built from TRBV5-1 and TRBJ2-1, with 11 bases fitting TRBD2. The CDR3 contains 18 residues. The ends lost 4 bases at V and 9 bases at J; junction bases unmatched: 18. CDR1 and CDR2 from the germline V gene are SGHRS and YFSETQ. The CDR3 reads CASSPEGLAAQGKGEQFF. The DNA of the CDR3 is TGCGCCAGCAGCCCCGAGGGACTAGCGGCCCAGGGGAAGGGTGAGCAGTTCTTC.

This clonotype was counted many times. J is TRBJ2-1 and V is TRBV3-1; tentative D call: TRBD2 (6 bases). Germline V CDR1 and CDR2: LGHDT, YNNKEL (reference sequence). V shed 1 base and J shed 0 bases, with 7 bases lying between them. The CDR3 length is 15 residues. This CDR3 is CASSQAGSSYNEQFF. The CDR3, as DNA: TGTGCCAGCAGCCAAGCCGGGAGCTCCTACAATGAGCAGTTCTTC.

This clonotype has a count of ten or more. The CDR3 sequence is CASSPTEGGSYEQYF. The CDR3 nucleotides read TGTGCCAGCTCACCAACCGAGGGCGGTTCCTACGAGCAGTACTTC. The chain carries TRBV18 and TRBJ2-7, with D possibly being TRBD2 (5 bases). This CDR3 spans 15 amino acids. Germline V CDR1 and CDR2: KGHSH, LQKENI. V was shortened by 2 bases and J by 1 base, with 12 bases between the two germline ends.

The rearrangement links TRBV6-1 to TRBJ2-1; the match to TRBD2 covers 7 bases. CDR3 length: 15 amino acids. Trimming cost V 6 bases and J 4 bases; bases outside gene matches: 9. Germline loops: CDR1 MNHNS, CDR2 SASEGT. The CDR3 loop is CASSDDLAAYNEQFF. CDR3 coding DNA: TGTGCCAGCAGCGACGACCTAGCGGCGTACAATGAGCAGTTCTTC.

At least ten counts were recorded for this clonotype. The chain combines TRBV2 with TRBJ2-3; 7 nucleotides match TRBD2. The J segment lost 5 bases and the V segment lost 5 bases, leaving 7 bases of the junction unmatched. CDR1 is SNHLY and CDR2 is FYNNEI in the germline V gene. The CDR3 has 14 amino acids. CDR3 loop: CASSRTRNLDTQYF. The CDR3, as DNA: TGTGCCAGCAGTCGGACTAGGAATTTAGATACGCAGTATTTT.

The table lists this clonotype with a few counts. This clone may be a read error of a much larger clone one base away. The CDR3 loop is CASRSSSGRATNERFF. CDR3 nucleotides: TGTGCCAGCAGATCCTCTAGCGGGAGGGCCACGAATGAGCGGTTCTTC. This rearrangement joins TRBV12-3 or TRBV12-4 to TRBJ2-1; 12 bases match TRBD2. The CDR3 is made up of 16 amino acids.

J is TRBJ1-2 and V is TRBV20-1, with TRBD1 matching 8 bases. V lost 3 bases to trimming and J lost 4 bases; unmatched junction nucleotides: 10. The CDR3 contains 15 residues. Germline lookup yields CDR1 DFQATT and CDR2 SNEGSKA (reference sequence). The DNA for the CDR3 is TGCAGTGCTAGTAGGGCAGGGGGCGATGGCTATGGCTACACCTTC. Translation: CSASRAGGDGYGYTF.

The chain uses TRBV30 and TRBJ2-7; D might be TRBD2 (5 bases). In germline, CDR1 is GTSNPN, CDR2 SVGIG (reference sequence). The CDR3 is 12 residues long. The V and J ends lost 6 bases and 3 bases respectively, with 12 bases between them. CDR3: CACGEHDYEQYF. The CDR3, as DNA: TGTGCCTGCGGGGAGCACGACTACGAGCAGTACTTC.

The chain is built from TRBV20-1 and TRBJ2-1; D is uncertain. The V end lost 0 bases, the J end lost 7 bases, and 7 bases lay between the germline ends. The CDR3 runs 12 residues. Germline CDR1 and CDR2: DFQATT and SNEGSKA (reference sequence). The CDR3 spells CSARDDGNEQFF. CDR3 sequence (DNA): TGCAGTGCTAGAGATGATGGAAATGAGCAGTTCTTC.

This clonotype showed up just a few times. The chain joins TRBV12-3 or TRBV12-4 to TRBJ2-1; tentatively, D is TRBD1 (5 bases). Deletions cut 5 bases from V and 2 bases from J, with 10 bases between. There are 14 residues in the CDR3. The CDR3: CASSAIGAYNEQFF. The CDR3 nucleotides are TGTGCCAGCAGTGCGATAGGGGCCTACAATGAGCAGTTCTTC.

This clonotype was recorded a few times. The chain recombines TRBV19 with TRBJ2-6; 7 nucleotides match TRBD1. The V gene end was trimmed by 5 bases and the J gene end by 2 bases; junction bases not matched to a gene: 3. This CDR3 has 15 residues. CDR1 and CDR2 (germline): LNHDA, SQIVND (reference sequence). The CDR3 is CASSQTGAGANVLTF. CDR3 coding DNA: TGTGCCAGTAGTCAAACAGGGGCTGGGGCCAACGTCCTGACTTTC.

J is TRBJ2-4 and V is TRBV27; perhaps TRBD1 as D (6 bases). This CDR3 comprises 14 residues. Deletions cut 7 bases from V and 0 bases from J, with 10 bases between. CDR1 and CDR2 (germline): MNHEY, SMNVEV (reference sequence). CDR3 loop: CASMGRGAKNIQYF. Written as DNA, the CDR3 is TGTGCCAGCATGGGCAGGGGAGCCAAAAACATTCAGTACTTC.

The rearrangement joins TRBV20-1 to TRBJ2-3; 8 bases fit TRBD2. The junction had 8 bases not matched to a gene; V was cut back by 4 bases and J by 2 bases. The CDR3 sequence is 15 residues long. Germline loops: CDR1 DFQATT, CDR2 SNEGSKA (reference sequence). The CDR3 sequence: CSANPLAGLTDTQYF. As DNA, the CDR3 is TGCAGTGCTAATCCCCTAGCGGGTCTCACAGATACGCAGTATTTT.